The TCR beta chain described here comes from a study of T-cell memory formation after mild COVID-19. As for the study in general: Largely, TCR clusters stayed within a single donor.

Regarding this clonotype: Its antigen is as yet unknown.

Unmatched junction bases numbered 4, after V lost 1 base and J lost 1 base. CDR3 size: 16 residues. General study points: CD4+ contracting clones were mainly CM and EM; CD8+ ones, EMRA. Later expanders leaned CD4+, whereas day 15 to 85 contracting clones were balanced CD4/CD8.

Researchers used 5'RACE with constant-segment primers to make TCR alpha and TCR beta cDNA libraries that carry sample barcodes and UMIs. TCRdb redid the calling of the 5' RACE reads with MiXCR, one entry per CDR3 protein. Here the sample spans some 82,000 distinct CDR3 sequences, more than 10% being singletons. The chain uses TRBV12-3 or TRBV12-4 and TRBJ1-5; 7 nucleotides align to TRBD1. The sequencing sample was made of PBMCs or a T cell subset sorted from them (not recorded which). This clonotype originated in a man between 18 and 35 years old who had mild COVID-19 (a few samples of this study predate the infection). Cell type and time point are not known. The CDR3 DNA sequence: TGTGCCAGCAGTTTAGGACAGGGCCGAAGCAATCAGCCCCAGCATTTT. It codes for CASSLGQGRSNQPQHF.